This is a list of T cell receptor beta chains from one sample in a study of T cell responses to AZD1222 COVID-19 vaccine. Produced via immunoSEQ multiplex PCR; TCRdb's table is partial and in-frame only. The sample carries about 140,000 clones, roughly 90% recorded once. The material sequenced was peripheral blood, taken on day 0 of AZD1222 vaccination. Every receptor here comes from an adult in good health. Each CDR3 is given with its conserved first and last residue. D genes are given only for firm matches.

>TRBV27|-|TRBJ1-5
CASSLWAREQGGNQPQHF
TGTGCCAGCAGTTTATGGGCCAGGGAACAGGGAGGCAATCAGCCCCAGCATTTT
>TRBV7-6|TRBD1|TRBJ1-2
CASSPTLGGYPYGYTF
TGTGCCAGCAGCCCCACCCTAGGGGGCTACCCCTATGGCTACACCTTC
>TRBV7-3|TRBD1|TRBJ2-1
CASSLTVGTGGNEQFF
TGTGCCAGCAGCTTAACGGTGGGGACAGGGGGTAATGAGCAGTTCTTC
>TRBV6-4|-|TRBJ1-1
CASSDTGEGPGMNTEAFF
TGTGCCAGCAGTGACACGGGGGAAGGCCCTGGTATGAACACTGAAGCTTTCTTT
>TRBV6-5|-|TRBJ1-1
CASSSYVMLTEAFF
TGTGCCAGCAGTTCCTACGTCATGCTCACTGAAGCTTTCTTT
>TRBV29-1|-|TRBJ1-3
CSVEDQSSGNTIYF
TGCAGCGTTGAAGATCAGAGCTCTGGAAACACCATATATTTT
>TRBV27|-|TRBJ1-3
CASSLGGNSGNTIYF
TGTGCCAGCAGTTTAGGGGGGAACTCTGGAAACACCATATATTTT
>TRBV11-2|-|TRBJ1-4
CASSFKLGGGNEKLFF
TGTGCCAGCAGCTTCAAGCTGGGAGGGGGGAATGAAAAACTGTTTTTT
>TRBV19|-|TRBJ2-1
CASSMSAEQFF
TGTGCCAGTAGTATGTCGGCCGAGCAGTTCTTC
>TRBV6-2/TRBV6-3|-|TRBJ1-3
CASSYRPGTTSGNTIYF
TGTGCCAGCAGTTACCGTCCTGGGACAACCTCTGGAAACACCATATATTTT
>TRBV5-1|-|TRBJ2-6
CASGPQRSGSGANVLTF
TGCGCCAGCGGCCCCCAAAGATCGGGCTCTGGGGCCAACGTCCTGACTTTC